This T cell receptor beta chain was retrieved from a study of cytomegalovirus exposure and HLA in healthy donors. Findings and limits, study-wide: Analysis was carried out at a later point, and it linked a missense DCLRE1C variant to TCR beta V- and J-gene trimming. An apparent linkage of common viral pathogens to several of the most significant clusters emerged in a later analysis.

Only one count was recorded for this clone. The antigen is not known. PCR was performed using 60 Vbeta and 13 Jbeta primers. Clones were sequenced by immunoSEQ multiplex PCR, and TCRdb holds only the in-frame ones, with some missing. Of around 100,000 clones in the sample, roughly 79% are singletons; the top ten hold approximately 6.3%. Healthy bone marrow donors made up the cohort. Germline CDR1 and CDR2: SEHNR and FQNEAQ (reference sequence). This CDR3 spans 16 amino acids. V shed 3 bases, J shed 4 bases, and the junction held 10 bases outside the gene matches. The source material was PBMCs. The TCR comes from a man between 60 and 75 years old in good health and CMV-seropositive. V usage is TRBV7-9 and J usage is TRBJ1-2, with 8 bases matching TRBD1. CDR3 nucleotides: TGTGCCAGCAGCTTTTCATCAGGGGGCGCGGGCTATGGCTACACCTTC. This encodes CASSFSSGGAGYGYTF.